This T cell receptor (beta chain) was captured in a study of OX40 agonist ivuxolimab in advanced cancers. Across the study: Patients with hepatocellular carcinoma, melanoma, renal cell or head and neck cancer made up the dose-escalation patients. The mean age was approximately 60 years, ranging from roughly 23 to 90, with 65% to 90% of participants male.

The repertoire was sequenced with immunoSEQ multiplex PCR; TCRdb's copy has only in-frame clones and lacks some. The table records roughly 43,000 clones, about 91% of them present only once. The source is an adult with an advanced solid tumor such as melanoma, head and neck, liver or kidney cancer. The sequencing used CD4+ or CD8+ T cells sorted from blood, collected in a trial of the OX40 agonist ivuxolimab.

The CDR3 protein is CASSLAVGRENTEAFF. Written as DNA, the CDR3 is TGTGCCAGCAGCTTAGCGGTCGGCAGGGAGAACACTGAAGCTTTCTTT. The chain has TRBV7-6 and TRBJ1-1; TRBD1 might be the D (5 bases). The CDR3 length is 16 residues. The germline V gene has CDR1 SGHVS and CDR2 FNYEAQ. V gave up 0 bases and J gave up 1 base, with 12 bases separating them. The full variable domain, with the rest looked up from reference TRBV7-6 and TRBJ1-1, is GAGVSQSPRYKVTKRGQDVALRCDPISGHVSLYWYRQALGQGPEFLTYFNYEAQQDKSGLPNDRFSAERPEGSISTLTIQRTEQRDSAMYRCASSLAVGRENTEAFFGQGTRLTVV.